Below, 9 T cell receptor beta chains from the same sample are listed, as sequenced in a study of T cells in women clearing cervical HPV infection (dated by TCRdb to 2017 to 2018). The protocol used for the library was the immunoSEQ multiplex PCR assay. Sourced from immuneACCESS, this table was stored by TCRdb with only in-frame sequences that have V and J called. A share of the clones is absent; for the studies checked, an unresolved V gene accounts for under half, and the remainder has no known explanation. The record for this sample contains 25,000 to 35,000 clones. The ten largest clones add up to approximately 16% of the sample. Sequencing was performed on blood buffy coat. The receptor source for this set is a woman between 18 and 75 years old with a cervical HPV16 infection that either progressed to CIN3+ or cleared (not recorded which).

To note about this clone: Read data end 3 residues before the CDR3 end; the end is taken from the germline J gene. The chain is built from TRBV7-2 and TRBJ2-3, with TRBD2 matching 9 bases. The CDR3 totals 14 residues. Germline assignment: CDR1 SGHTA and CDR2 FQGNSA. The junction had 3 bases not matched to a gene; V was cut back by 7 bases and J by 1 base. CDR3 loop: CASMSSGGTDTQYF. The sequenced CDR3 bases are TGTGCCAGCATGTCTAGCGGGGGCACAGATACG.

In regard to this clone: The read falls 3 residues short of the CDR3 end, and the missing part is taken from the germline J gene. The chain employs TRBV18 and TRBJ2-6; D call uncertain. Germline-derived CDR1 and CDR2 are KGHSH and LQKENI. The CDR3 sequence is 14 residues long. V lost 6 bases, J lost 4 bases, and 10 bases lay in between. CDR3 DNA, as far as it was read: TGTGCCAGCTCTACTGAAACCGGGGCCAACGTC. Translating gives CASSTETGANV. The full CDR3 protein is CASSTETGANVLTF.

Details on this clone: The missing CDR3 end, 3 residues past where the read stops, is filled in from the germline J gene. The J gene is TRBJ1-1, the V gene TRBV19; D gene uncertain. CDR3 length: 15 amino acids. From germline, CDR1 is LNHDA and CDR2 SQIVND (reference sequence). Trimming cost V 3 bases and J 0 bases, with 11 bases left between them. The CDR3: CASSIRGEVNTEAFF. Incomplete CDR3 DNA: TGTGCCAGTAGTATCCGGGGAGAGGTGAACACTGAA. Based on the CDR3 plus reference TRBV19 and TRBJ1-1, the full variable domain is DGGITQSPKYLFRKEGQNVTLSCEQNLNHDAMYWYRQDPGQGLRLIYYSQIVNDFQKGDIAEGYSVSREKKESFPLTVTSAQKNPTAFYLCASSIRGEVNTEAFFGQGTRLTVV.

A remark on this clone: The sequence runs out 3 residues before the end of the CDR3; the remainder is reconstructed from the germline J gene. The V and J genes are TRBV7-2 and TRBJ1-2; D is uncertain. There are 15 residues in the CDR3. The germline gives CDR1 SGHTA, CDR2 FQGNSA. The sequenced CDR3 bases are TGTGCCAGCAGCTTAAGAGCGGGAGGAAGCTACGAC. This encodes CASSLRAGGSYD. The full CDR3 protein reads CASSLRAGGSYDYTF.

CDR3 DNA, as far as it was read: TGCAGCGTAAAGACAGGGACCAATCAGCCC. Translated, it gives CSVKTGTNQP. The whole CDR3 protein reads CSVKTGTNQPQHF. The chain uses TRBV29-1 and TRBJ1-5; 7 bases agree with TRBD1. The observed sequence ends 3 residues before the CDR3 terminus, with the missing tail filled in from the germline J gene. This CDR3 contains 13 residues. V shed 6 bases, J shed 3 bases, and the junction held 5 bases outside the gene matches. The germline CDR1 and CDR2 sequences are SQVTM and ANQGSEA.

With respect to this clone: The read comes to an end 3 residues before the CDR3 does, leaving the germline J gene to fill in the end. The chain employs TRBV7-8 and TRBJ2-3; TRBD2 matches 12 bases. The CDR3 length is 16 residues. Germline-derived CDR1 and CDR2 are SGHVS and FQNEAQ. CDR3 bases read: TGTGCCAGCAGCCCATGGACTAGCGGGGCCCAAGAGACG. This encodes CASSPWTSGAQET. The whole CDR3 region reads CASSPWTSGAQETQYF.

As to this clone: The CDR3 is cut off 3 residues early in the read; its end comes from the germline J gene. This rearrangement joins TRBV7-2 to TRBJ2-5; 7 nucleotides agree with TRBD1. Unmatched junction bases numbered 11, after V lost 7 bases and J lost 6 bases. There are 14 residues in the CDR3. Per germline, CDR1 SGHTA and CDR2 FQGNSA. The CDR3 loop is CASMKTGRGKTQYF. The covered CDR3 bases are TGTGCCAGCATGAAGACAGGGCGAGGAAAGACC.

In regard to this clone: The CDR3 is cut off 3 residues early in the read; its end comes from the germline J gene. V and J are TRBV7-2 and TRBJ1-2, with TRBD1 matching 8 bases. The CDR3 contains 15 residues. Germline loops: CDR1 SGHTA, CDR2 FQGNSA. The sequenced part of the CDR3 DNA is TGTGCCAGCAGCCCTCAGACAGGGGTGGGCAATGAC. Protein product: CASSPQTGVGND. The whole CDR3 reads CASSPQTGVGNDYTF.

Note on this clone: The observed sequence ends 3 residues before the CDR3 terminus, with the missing tail filled in from the germline J gene. The chain uses TRBV30 and TRBJ1-1; 8 bases align to TRBD1. CDR1 and CDR2 (germline): GTSNPN, SVGIG (reference sequence). Germline trimming cut 2 bases from V and 1 base from J; bases unmatched to any gene: 9. The CDR3 length is 16 residues. This chain's CDR3 is CAWSNHQGAGNTEAFF. The sequenced CDR3 bases are TGTGCCTGGAGTAATCACCAGGGGGCGGGGAACACTGAA.